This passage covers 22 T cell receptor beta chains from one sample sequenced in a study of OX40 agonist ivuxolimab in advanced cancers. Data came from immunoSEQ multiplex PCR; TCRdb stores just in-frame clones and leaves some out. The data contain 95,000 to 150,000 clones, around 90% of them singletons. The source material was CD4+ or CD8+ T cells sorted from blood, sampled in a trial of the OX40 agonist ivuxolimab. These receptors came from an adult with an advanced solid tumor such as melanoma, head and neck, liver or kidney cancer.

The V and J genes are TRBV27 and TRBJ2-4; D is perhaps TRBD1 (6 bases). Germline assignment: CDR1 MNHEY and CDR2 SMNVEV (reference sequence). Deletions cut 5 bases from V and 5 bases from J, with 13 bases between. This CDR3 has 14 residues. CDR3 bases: TGTGCCAGCAGTCGTAACAGGGTGGAAAACATTCAGTACTTC. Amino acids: CASSRNRVENIQYF.

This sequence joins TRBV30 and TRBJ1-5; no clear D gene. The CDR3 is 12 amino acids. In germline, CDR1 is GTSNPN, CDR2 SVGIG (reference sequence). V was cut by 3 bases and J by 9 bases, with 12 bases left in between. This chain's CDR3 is CAWRRDSGPQHF. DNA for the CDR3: TGTGCCTGGAGGCGCGACTCGGGGCCCCAGCATTTT.

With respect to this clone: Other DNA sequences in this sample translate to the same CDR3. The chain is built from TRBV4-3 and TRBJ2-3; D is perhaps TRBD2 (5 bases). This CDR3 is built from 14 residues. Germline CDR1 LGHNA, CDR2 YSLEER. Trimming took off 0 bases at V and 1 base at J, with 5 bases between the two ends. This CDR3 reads CASSQDGGTDTQYF. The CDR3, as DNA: TGCGCCAGCAGCCAAGACGGGGGCACAGATACGCAGTATTTT.

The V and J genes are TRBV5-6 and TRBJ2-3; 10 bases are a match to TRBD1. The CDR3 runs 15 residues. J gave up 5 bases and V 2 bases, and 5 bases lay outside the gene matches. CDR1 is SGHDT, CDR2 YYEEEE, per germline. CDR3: CASSFGTGVLDTQYF. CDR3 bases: TGTGCCAGCAGCTTTGGGACAGGGGTCCTAGATACGCAGTATTTT.

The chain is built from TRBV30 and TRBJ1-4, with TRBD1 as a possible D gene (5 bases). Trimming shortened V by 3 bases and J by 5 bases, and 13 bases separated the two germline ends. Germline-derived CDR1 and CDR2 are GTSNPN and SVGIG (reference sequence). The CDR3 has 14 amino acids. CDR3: CAWRLGAGNEKLFF. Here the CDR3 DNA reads TGTGCCTGGAGACTTGGGGCGGGAAATGAAAAACTGTTTTTT.

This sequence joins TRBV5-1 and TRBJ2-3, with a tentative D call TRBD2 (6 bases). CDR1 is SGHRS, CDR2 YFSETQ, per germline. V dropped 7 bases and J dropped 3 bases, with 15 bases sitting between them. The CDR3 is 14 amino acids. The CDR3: CASSRLDSTDTQYF. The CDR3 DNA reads TGCGCCAGCTCCCGACTAGACTCGACAGATACGCAGTATTTT. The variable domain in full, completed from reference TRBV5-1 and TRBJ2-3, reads KAGVTQTPRYLIKTRGQQVTLSCSPISGHRSVSWYQQTPGQGLQFLFEYFSETQRNKGNFPGRFSGRQFSNSRSEMNVSTLELGDSALYLCASSRLDSTDTQYFGPGTRLTVL.

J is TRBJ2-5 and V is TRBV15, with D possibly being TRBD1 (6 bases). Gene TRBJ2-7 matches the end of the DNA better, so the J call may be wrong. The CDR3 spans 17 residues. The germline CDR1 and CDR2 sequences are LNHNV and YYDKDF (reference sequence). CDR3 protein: CATSRGFAALGRGEQYF. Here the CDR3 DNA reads TGTGCCACCAGCAGAGGATTCGCTGCACTCGGCAGGGGCGAGCAGTACTTC.

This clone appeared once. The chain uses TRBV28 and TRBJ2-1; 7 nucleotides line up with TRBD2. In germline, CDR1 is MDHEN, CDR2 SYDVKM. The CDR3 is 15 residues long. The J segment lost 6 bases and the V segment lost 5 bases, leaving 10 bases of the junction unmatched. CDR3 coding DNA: TGTGCCAGCAGTCCAGGAGCAGCGGGAAGCAATGAGCAGTTCTTC. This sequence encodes CASSPGAAGSNEQFF.

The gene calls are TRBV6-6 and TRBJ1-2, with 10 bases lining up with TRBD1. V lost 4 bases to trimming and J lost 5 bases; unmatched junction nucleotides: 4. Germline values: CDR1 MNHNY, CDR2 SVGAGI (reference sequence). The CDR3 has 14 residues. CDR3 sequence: CASSFDRGRYGYTF. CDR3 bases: TGTGCCAGCAGTTTCGACAGGGGGCGGTATGGCTACACCTTC.

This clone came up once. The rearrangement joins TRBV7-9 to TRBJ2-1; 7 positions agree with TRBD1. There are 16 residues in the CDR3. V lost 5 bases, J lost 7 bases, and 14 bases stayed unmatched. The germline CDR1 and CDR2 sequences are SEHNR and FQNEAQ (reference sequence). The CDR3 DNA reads TGTGCCAGCAGCGAACCGGGTTTAGGGGGCAAAAATGAGCAGTTCTTC. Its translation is CASSEPGLGGKNEQFF.

The CDR3 bases are TGTGCCAGCAGACCCAGGACAGGGGATAATGAAAAACTGTTTTTT. Amino acid sequence: CASRPRTGDNEKLFF. V gene TRBV7-9 combines with J gene TRBJ1-4; TRBD1 agrees at 9 bases. J lost 4 bases, V lost 6 bases, and 6 bases had no gene match. Germline CDR1 SEHNR, CDR2 FQNEAQ (reference sequence). The CDR3 consists of 15 residues. The whole variable domain, filled in from reference TRBV7-9 and TRBJ1-4, reads DTGVSQNPRHKITKRGQNVTFRCDPISEHNRLYWYRQTLGQGPEFLTYFQNEAQLEKSRLLSDRFSAERPKGSFSTLEIQRTEQGDSAMYLCASRPRTGDNEKLFFGSGTQLSVL.

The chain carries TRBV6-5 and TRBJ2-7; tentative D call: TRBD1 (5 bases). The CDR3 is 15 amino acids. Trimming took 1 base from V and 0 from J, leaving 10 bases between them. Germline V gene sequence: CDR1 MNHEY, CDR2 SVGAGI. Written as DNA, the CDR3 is TGTGCCAGCAGTTACTTACAGGCCTCCTCCTACGAGCAGTACTTC. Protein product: CASSYLQASSYEQYF.

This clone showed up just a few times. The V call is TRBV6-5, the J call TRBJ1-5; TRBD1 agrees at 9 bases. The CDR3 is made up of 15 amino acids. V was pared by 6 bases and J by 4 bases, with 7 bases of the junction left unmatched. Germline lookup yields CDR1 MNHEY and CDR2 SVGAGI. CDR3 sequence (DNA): TGTGCCAGCAGGGGACAGGGCGCGGGAAATCAGCCCCAGCATTTT. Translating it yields CASRGQGAGNQPQHF.

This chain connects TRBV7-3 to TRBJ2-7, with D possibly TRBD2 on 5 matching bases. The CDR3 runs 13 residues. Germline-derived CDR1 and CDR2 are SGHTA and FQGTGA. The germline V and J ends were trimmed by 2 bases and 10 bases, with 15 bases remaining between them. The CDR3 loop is CASSLALREGQYF. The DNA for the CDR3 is TGTGCCAGCAGCTTAGCGCTGAGAGAGGGTCAGTACTTC.

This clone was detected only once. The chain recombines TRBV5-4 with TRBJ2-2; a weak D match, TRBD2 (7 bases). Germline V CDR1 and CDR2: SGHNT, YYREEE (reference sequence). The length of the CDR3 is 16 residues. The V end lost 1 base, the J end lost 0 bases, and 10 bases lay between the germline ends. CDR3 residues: CASSLRGGSNTGELFF. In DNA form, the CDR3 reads TGTGCCAGCAGCTTGAGGGGGGGCTCGAACACCGGGGAGCTGTTTTTT.

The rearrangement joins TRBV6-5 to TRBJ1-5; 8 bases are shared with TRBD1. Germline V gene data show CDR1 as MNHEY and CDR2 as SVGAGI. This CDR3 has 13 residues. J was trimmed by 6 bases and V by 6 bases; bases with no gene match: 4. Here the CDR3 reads CASRKQGVQPQHF. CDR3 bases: TGTGCCAGCAGGAAACAGGGGGTTCAGCCCCAGCATTTT.

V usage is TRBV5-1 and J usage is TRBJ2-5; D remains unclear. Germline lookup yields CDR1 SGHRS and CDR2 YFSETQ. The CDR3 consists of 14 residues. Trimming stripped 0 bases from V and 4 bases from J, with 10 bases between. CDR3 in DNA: TGCGCCAGCAGCTTGGGTATGGGCGGAGAGACCCAGTACTTC. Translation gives CASSLGMGGETQYF.

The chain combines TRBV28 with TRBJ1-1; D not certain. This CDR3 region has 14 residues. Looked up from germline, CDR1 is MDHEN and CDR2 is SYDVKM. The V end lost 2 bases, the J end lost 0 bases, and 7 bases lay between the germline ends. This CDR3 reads CASSLARLNTEAFF. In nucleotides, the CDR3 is TGTGCCAGCAGTTTAGCACGGTTGAACACTGAAGCTTTCTTT.

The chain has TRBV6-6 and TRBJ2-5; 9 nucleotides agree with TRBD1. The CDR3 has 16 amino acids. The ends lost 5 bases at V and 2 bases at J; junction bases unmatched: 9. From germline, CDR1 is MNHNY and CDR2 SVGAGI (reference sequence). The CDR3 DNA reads TGTGCCAGCAGTCCACCCGCCGGGACAGGGCAAGAGACCCAGTACTTC. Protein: CASSPPAGTGQETQYF.

The DNA of the CDR3 is TGTGCCAGCAGTATGACGACAGGGGTTAATCAGCCCCAGCATTTT. Translated, it gives CASSMTTGVNQPQHF. V usage is TRBV28 and J usage is TRBJ1-5, with 8 bases fitting TRBD1. V was clipped by 5 bases and J by 4 bases; unmatched bases: 7. Germline CDR1 reads MDHEN; CDR2 reads SYDVKM. This CDR3 is built from 15 residues.

CDR3 nucleotides: TGCAGTGCTTTTGGAAATGAGCAGTTCTTC. Protein: CSAFGNEQFF. The chain links TRBV20-1 to TRBJ2-1; D is ambiguous. CDR3 length: 10 amino acids. V lost 5 bases and J lost 7, with 6 bases in between. Germline values: CDR1 DFQATT, CDR2 SNEGSKA (reference sequence).

The DNA for the CDR3 is TGTGCCAGCAGTTTTGACAGGGGGCTAAGGACTGAAGCTTTCTTT. Amino acids: CASSFDRGLRTEAFF. This chain connects TRBV27 to TRBJ1-1, with TRBD1 identical over 10 bases. Germline CDR1 reads MNHEY; CDR2 reads SMNVEV (reference sequence). The CDR3 has 15 residues. V gave up 3 bases and J gave up 5 bases; unmatched junction bases: 6.